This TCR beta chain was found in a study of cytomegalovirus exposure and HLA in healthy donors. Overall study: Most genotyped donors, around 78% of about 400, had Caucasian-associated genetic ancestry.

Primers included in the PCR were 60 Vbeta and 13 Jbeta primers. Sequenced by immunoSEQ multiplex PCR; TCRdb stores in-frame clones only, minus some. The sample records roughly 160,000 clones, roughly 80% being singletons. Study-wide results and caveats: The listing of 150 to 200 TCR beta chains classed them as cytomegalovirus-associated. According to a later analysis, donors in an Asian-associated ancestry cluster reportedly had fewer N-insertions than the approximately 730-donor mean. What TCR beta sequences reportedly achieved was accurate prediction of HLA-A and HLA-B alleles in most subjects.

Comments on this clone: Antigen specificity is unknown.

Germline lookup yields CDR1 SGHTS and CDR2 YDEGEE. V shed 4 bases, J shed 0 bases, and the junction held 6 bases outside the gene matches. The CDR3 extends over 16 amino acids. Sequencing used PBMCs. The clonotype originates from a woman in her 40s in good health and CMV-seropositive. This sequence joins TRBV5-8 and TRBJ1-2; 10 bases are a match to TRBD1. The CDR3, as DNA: TGTGCCAGCAGCCCGGGACAGGGGACAGCTAACTATGGCTACACCTTC. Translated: CASSPGQGTANYGYTF. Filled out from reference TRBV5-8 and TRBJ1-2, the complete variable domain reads EAGVTQSPTHLIKTRGQQATLRCSPISGHTSVYWYQQALGLGLQFLLWYDEGEERNRGNFPPRFSGRQFPNYSSELNVNALELEDSALYLCASSPGQGTANYGYTFGSGTRLTVV.